This TCR beta chain was observed in a study of cytomegalovirus exposure and HLA in healthy donors. The V end lost 2 bases, the J end lost 0 bases, and 9 bases lay between the germline ends. The CDR3 has 15 residues. Germline lookup yields CDR1 MNHEY and CDR2 SVGAGI. On this clone: Its specificity is unknown.

Primers included in the PCR were 60 Vbeta and 13 Jbeta primers. Sequencing used immunoSEQ multiplex PCR; TCRdb keeps in-frame clones, though not all of them. The repertoire holds under 200,000 clones, with approximately 73% as singletons. Regarding the study as a whole: Further analysis, carried out later, found HLA-associated TCR beta chains more clonally expanded than equally common other chains.

The TCR comes from a woman aged 18-35 years in good health and CMV-seropositive. Sequencing was done on a sample of PBMCs. The V call is TRBV6-5, the J call TRBJ2-3; possible D gene TRBD1, 6 bases. The DNA of the CDR3 is TGTGCCAGCAGTTACGGACAGCCGAGCACAGATACGCAGTATTTT. As protein: CASSYGQPSTDTQYF.